The 9 T cell receptor beta chains listed next were all sequenced from one sample in a study of T cell responses to AZD1222 COVID-19 vaccine. The protocol was immunoSEQ multiplex PCR, while the TCRdb copy is restricted to in-frame clones and leaves out a portion. Of 140,000 to 150,000 clones listed, approximately 86% were seen once; the top ten hold 5% to 5.5%. Specimen: peripheral blood, collected 28 days after the second AZD1222 dose. The receptor source for this set is an adult who received the AZD1222 COVID-19 vaccine.

The rearrangement links TRBV28 to TRBJ1-1; D unresolved. CDR3 size: 13 residues. The V gene lost 7 bases and the J gene lost 0 bases, with 9 bases spanning the gap. From germline, CDR1 is MDHEN and CDR2 SYDVKM. The CDR3 DNA is TGTGCCAGCACGGAACTCCTGAACACTGAAGCTTTCTTT. It codes for CASTELLNTEAFF.

This sequence joins TRBV10-3 and TRBJ1-1; a weak D match, TRBD1 (5 bases). The germline V and J ends were trimmed by 11 bases and 1 base, with 11 bases remaining between them. The CDR3 runs to 12 residues. Germline V gene data show CDR1 as ENHRY and CDR2 as SYGVKD. CDR3 residues: CASTGGNTEAFF. CDR3 sequence (DNA): TGTGCCTCAACGGGGGGGAACACTGAAGCTTTCTTT.

This chain links TRBV12-5 with TRBJ2-2; D remains unclear. Germline assignment: CDR1 LGHNT and CDR2 FRNRAP. The V and J ends lost 4 bases and 0 bases respectively, with 6 bases between them. The CDR3 extends over 14 amino acids. The CDR3: CASGSYPNTGELFF. Written as DNA, the CDR3 is TGTGCTAGTGGTTCATACCCGAACACCGGGGAGCTGTTTTTT.

This chain links TRBV10-3 with TRBJ1-1, with a weak D call TRBD1 (5 bases). V lost 10 bases, J lost 1 base, and 16 bases lay in between. CDR3 length: 14 amino acids. Germline CDR1 ENHRY, CDR2 SYGVKD. The CDR3 sequence: CASGASTANTEAFF. The CDR3 nucleotides read TGTGCCAGTGGGGCTTCTACAGCGAACACTGAAGCTTTCTTT.

This chain joins TRBV10-3 and TRBJ2-1; 11 bases agree with TRBD2. From germline, CDR1 is ENHRY and CDR2 SYGVKD. The CDR3 runs 14 residues. With V trimmed by 10 bases and J by 4 bases, 6 bases remained unmatched. For the CDR3, the DNA is TGTGCCACCGCCGGGACTAGCGGATACAATGAGCAGTTCTTC. This sequence encodes CATAGTSGYNEQFF.

The V gene is TRBV7-9, the J gene TRBJ2-3; no reliable D call. The germline V and J ends were trimmed by 1 base and 2 bases, with 7 bases remaining between them. The CDR3 sequence is 14 residues long. CDR1 and CDR2 (germline): SEHNR, FQNEAQ (reference sequence). The CDR3 sequence is CASSLGLLTDTQYF. The CDR3 nucleotides read TGTGCCAGCAGCTTAGGTTTGCTCACAGATACGCAGTATTTT. The entire variable domain, with the rest obtained from reference TRBV7-9 and TRBJ2-3, is as follows: DTGVSQNPRHKITKRGQNVTFRCDPISEHNRLYWYRQTLGQGPEFLTYFQNEAQLEKSRLLSDRFSAERPKGSFSTLEIQRTEQGDSAMYLCASSLGLLTDTQYFGPGTRLTVL.

The chain uses TRBV15 and TRBJ2-2, with 11 nucleotides matching TRBD2. Germline assignment: CDR1 LNHNV and CDR2 YYDKDF (reference sequence). With V trimmed by 1 base and J by 4 bases, 5 bases remained unmatched. The CDR3 covers 17 residues. The CDR3 is CATSRGFGTSGTGELFF. The CDR3 coding sequence is TGTGCCACCAGCAGAGGATTCGGGACTAGCGGCACCGGGGAGCTGTTTTTT.

The chain uses TRBV20-1 and TRBJ2-5; D ambiguous. Germline CDR1 reads DFQATT; CDR2 reads SNEGSKA (reference sequence). The CDR3 is 11 amino acids. Deletions cut 3 bases from V and 5 bases from J, with 7 bases between. In DNA form, the CDR3 reads TGCAGTGCTAGTAAGGCCGAGACCCAGTACTTC. It codes for CSASKAETQYF.

The V and J genes are TRBV3-1 (or the pseudogene TRBV3-2) and TRBJ2-7; 14 nucleotides match TRBD2. The CDR3 covers 15 residues. Germline V gene data show CDR1 as LGHDT and CDR2 as YNNKEL (reference sequence). J lost 7 bases, V lost 4 bases, and 6 bases had no gene match. CDR3 amino acids: CASSPRLAGGQEQYF. In nucleotides, the CDR3 is TGTGCCAGCAGCCCGAGACTAGCGGGAGGGCAAGAGCAGTACTTC.